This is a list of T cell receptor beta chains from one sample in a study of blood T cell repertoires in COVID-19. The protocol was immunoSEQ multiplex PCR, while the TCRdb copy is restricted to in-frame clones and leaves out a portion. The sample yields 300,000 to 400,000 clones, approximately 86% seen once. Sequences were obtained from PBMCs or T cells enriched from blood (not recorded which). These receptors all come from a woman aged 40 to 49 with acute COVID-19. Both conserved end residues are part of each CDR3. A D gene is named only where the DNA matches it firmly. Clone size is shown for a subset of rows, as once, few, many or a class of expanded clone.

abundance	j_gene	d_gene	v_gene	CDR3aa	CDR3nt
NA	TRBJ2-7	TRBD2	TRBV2	CASSRGGSYEQYF	TGTGCCAGCTCGCGGGGGGGATCCTACGAGCAGTACTTC
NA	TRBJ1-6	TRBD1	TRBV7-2	CASSFRQGNSPLHF	TGTGCCAGCAGCTTCAGACAGGGCAATTCACCCCTCCACTTT
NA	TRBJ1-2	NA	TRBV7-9	CASSLARDNYGYTF	TGTGCCAGCAGCTTAGCTAGAGATAACTATGGCTACACCTTC
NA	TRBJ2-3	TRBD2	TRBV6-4	CASSPAGRPTDTQYF	TGTGCCAGCAGCCCAGCGGGGCGTCCCACAGATACGCAGTATTTT
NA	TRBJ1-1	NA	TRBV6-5	CASRYDRSKTEAFF	TGTGCCAGCAGATATGACAGGTCAAAGACTGAAGCTTTCTTT
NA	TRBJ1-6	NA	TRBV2	CATRVENSPLHF	TGTGCCACCCGGGTAGAGAATTCACCCCTCCACTTT
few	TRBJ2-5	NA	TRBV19	CASSDAGKETQYF	TGTGCCAGTAGTGATGCAGGCAAAGAGACCCAGTACTTC
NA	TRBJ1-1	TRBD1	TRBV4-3	CASSRSVSGGLNTEAFF	TGCGCCAGCAGCCGAAGCGTCTCAGGGGGCCTCAACACTGAAGCTTTCTTT
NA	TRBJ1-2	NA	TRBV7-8	CASSLATEAYGYTF	TGTGCCAGCAGCTTAGCGACAGAGGCTTATGGCTACACCTTC
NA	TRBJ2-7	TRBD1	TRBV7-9	CASSSKPGQGPYEQYF	TGTGCCAGCAGCTCTAAGCCGGGACAGGGTCCCTACGAGCAGTACTTC
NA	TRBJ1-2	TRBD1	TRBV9	CASSVWAGQGSNYGYTF	TGTGCCAGCAGCGTATGGGCGGGACAGGGGTCCAACTATGGCTACACCTTC
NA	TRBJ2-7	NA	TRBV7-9	CASSPGSGPGGTYEQYF	TGTGCCAGCAGCCCAGGCTCGGGGCCAGGGGGGACCTACGAGCAGTACTTC
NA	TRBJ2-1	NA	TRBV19	CASSILGGHEQFF	TGTGCCAGTAGTATCCTGGGCGGGCATGAGCAGTTCTTC
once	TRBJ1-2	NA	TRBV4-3	CASSQVGQANYGYTF	TGCGCCAGCAGCCAAGTTGGGCAGGCTAACTATGGCTACACCTTC
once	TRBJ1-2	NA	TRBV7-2	CASSLGQGRDGYTF	TGTGCCAGCAGCTTAGGCCAGGGGCGGGATGGCTACACCTTC
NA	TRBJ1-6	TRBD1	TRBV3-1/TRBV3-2	CASSRTGVHSPLHF	TGTGCCAGCAGCCGGACAGGGGTACACTCACCCCTCCACTTT
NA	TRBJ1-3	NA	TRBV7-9	CASSLSISGNTIYF	TGTGCCAGCAGCCTAAGTATCTCTGGAAACACCATATATTTT
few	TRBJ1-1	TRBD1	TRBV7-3	CASSLIGTGGTEAFF	TGTGCCAGCAGCTTAATAGGGACAGGGGGAACTGAAGCTTTCTTT
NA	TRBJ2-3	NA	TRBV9	CASSVSDTYTQYF	TGTGCCAGCAGCGTTAGCGACACATATACGCAGTATTTT
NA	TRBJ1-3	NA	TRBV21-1	CASSNRGRGTGNTIYF	TGTGCCAGCAGCAATAGGGGCAGGGGCACTGGAAACACCATATATTTT
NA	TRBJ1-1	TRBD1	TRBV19	CASSWDRGKGTEAFF	TGTGCCAGTAGTTGGGACAGGGGGAAGGGAACTGAAGCTTTCTTT